This TCR beta chain was captured by sequencing in a study of blood T cell repertoires in COVID-19. Study background: PBMCs, B-cell-depleted T cells, or T cells were the source of the cDNA or gDNA that made up the material.

The CDR3 is 15 amino acids. V was clipped by 2 bases and J by 6 bases; unmatched bases: 9. Germline-derived CDR1 and CDR2 are SGHVS and FQNEAQ. Assay: immunoSEQ multiplex PCR; the TCRdb copy retains only in-frame clones and omits some. The sample gives some 350,000 clones, roughly 90% of which show up once; 6% to 7.5% is in the top ten. This receptor was taken from a man between 18 and 29 years old with active or convalescent COVID-19. The chain is built from TRBV7-8 and TRBJ1-2; 7 positions agree with TRBD1. Sequenced: peripheral blood. The CDR3 sequence is CASSLFEDRVNGYTF. Here the CDR3 DNA reads TGTGCCAGCAGCTTATTTGAAGACAGGGTAAATGGCTACACCTTC.